These 25 T cell receptor beta chains share one sample of origin, sequenced in a study of blood T cell repertoires in COVID-19. TCRdb's table, derived via immunoSEQ multiplex PCR, lists solely in-frame clones and lacks some. The sample lists about 300,000 clones; about nine tenths were seen once. Sequenced material: PBMCs or T cells enriched from blood (not recorded which). The receptors stem from a woman under 30 who had recovered from COVID-19.

The rearrangement uses TRBV5-4 and TRBJ2-1; the match to TRBD2 covers 10 bases. Germline assignment: CDR1 SGHNT and CDR2 YYREEE (reference sequence). J gave up 9 bases and V 0 bases, and 6 bases lay outside the gene matches. The CDR3 consists of 15 residues. The CDR3 DNA follows: TGTGCCAGCAGCTTGGACCTAGCGGGAGTGCTTGAGCAGTTCTTC. This gives the protein CASSLDLAGVLEQFF.

The chain is built from TRBV6-5 and TRBJ2-7; 7 positions agree with TRBD1. This CDR3 spans 10 amino acids. Trimming removed 9 bases from V and 6 bases from J; junction bases left unmatched: 2. Germline V gene data show CDR1 as MNHEY and CDR2 as SVGAGI. CDR3 DNA sequence: TGTGCCAGTGGGACAGTCGAGCAGTACTTC. Residues: CASGTVEQYF.

The gene calls are TRBV19 and TRBJ2-2, with D uncertain. The germline gives CDR1 LNHDA, CDR2 SQIVND (reference sequence). Trimming removed 5 bases at V and 1 base at J, with 14 bases between. The CDR3 extends over 16 amino acids. The CDR3 coding sequence is TGTGCCAGTAGTGACTTCTATGCGGAGAACACCGGGGAGCTGTTTTTT. This translates into CASSDFYAENTGELFF.

In its sample, this clone is medium-sized. The genes are TRBV4-1 and TRBJ1-2; 10 nucleotides match TRBD1. The germline V gene has CDR1 MGHRA and CDR2 YSYEKL. This CDR3 has 15 amino acids. The junction had 10 bases not matched to a gene; V was cut back by 4 bases and J by 8 bases. The CDR3 loop reads CASSLWGGQGLGYTF. CDR3 coding DNA: TGCGCCAGCAGCCTCTGGGGGGGACAGGGGCTAGGCTACACCTTC.

This clone was recorded a few times. The chain links TRBV7-8 to TRBJ1-1, with TRBD1 matching 9 bases. This CDR3 is 15 amino acids long. Germline assignment: CDR1 SGHVS and CDR2 FQNEAQ. The V and J ends lost 3 bases and 7 bases, in that order; junction bases with no gene match: 9. The CDR3 bases are TGTGCCAGCAGCTTCACCGGGACAGGGAGCCTTGAAGCTTTCTTT. This codes for CASSFTGTGSLEAFF.

V and J are TRBV7-2 and TRBJ1-2; 9 bases are shared with TRBD1. V gave up 4 bases and J gave up 8 bases; unmatched junction bases: 14. This CDR3 comprises 16 residues. Looked up from germline, CDR1 is SGHTA and CDR2 is FQGNSA. The CDR3 loop reads CASSSLQGAVLWGYTF. For the CDR3, the DNA is TGTGCCAGCAGCTCGTTACAGGGGGCTGTCCTATGGGGCTACACCTTC.

The chain uses TRBV11-3 and TRBJ2-1, with TRBD2 matching 13 bases. J was trimmed by 8 bases and V by 1 base; bases with no gene match: 5. Germline V CDR1 and CDR2: SGHNT, YENEEA. This CDR3 comprises 16 residues. In DNA, the CDR3 is TGTGCCAGCAGCTTAGGCGGGACTAGCGGGGTATATGAGCAGTTCTTC. Residues: CASSLGGTSGVYEQFF.

In its sample, this clone was seen once. V usage is TRBV18 and J usage is TRBJ2-7, with 8 bases fitting TRBD2. The germline gives CDR1 KGHSH, CDR2 LQKENI. V lost 3 bases to trimming and J lost 0 bases; unmatched junction nucleotides: 4. The CDR3 extends over 15 amino acids. The chain's CDR3 is CASSPTGTSSYEQYF. For the CDR3, the DNA is TGTGCCAGCTCACCTACTGGGACTAGCTCCTACGAGCAGTACTTC.

The chain combines TRBV5-1 with TRBJ1-2; 9 nucleotides align to TRBD1. In germline, CDR1 is SGHRS, CDR2 YFSETQ. This CDR3 is built from 13 residues. Trimming removed 4 bases from V and 9 bases from J; junction bases left unmatched: 7. For the CDR3, the DNA is TGCGCCAGCAGCGACCGGGACAGGGTTCGCTACACCTTC. Its translation: CASSDRDRVRYTF. Together with reference TRBV5-1 and TRBJ1-2, the CDR3 gives the full variable domain: KAGVTQTPRYLIKTRGQQVTLSCSPISGHRSVSWYQQTPGQGLQFLFEYFSETQRNKGNFPGRFSGRQFSNSRSEMNVSTLELGDSALYLCASSDRDRVRYTFGSGTRLTVV.

The gene calls are TRBV19 and TRBJ2-3; D is perhaps TRBD2 (5 bases). Germline V gene lookup returns CDR1 LNHDA and CDR2 SQIVND (reference sequence). Trimming took off 8 bases at V and 7 bases at J, with 10 bases between the two ends. The CDR3 contains 11 residues. The CDR3 sequence: CASFGLNTQYF. CDR3 nucleotide sequence: TGTGCCAGTTTCGGACTGAATACGCAGTATTTT.

The rearrangement joins TRBV7-8 to TRBJ2-5; D possibly corresponds to TRBD2 (5 bases). The ends were cut back, 5 bases at V and 2 bases at J, with 15 bases in the middle. This CDR3 has 15 residues. The germline V gene encodes CDR1 SGHVS and CDR2 FQNEAQ. The CDR3 nucleotides are TGTGCCAGCAGCCGAGAACCGGGATCTCAAGAGACCCAGTACTTC. Protein: CASSREPGSQETQYF.

V usage is TRBV6-5 and J usage is TRBJ2-7; D may be TRBD2 (6 bases). This CDR3 has 14 residues. Trimming pared 0 bases from V and 2 bases from J, leaving 8 bases between. CDR1 MNHEY and CDR2 SVGAGI come from the germline V gene. The CDR3, as DNA: TGTGCCAGCAGTTACTCGGAGGGGACCTACGAGCAGTACTTC. Its translation: CASSYSEGTYEQYF.

V usage is TRBV28 and J usage is TRBJ1-2; tentative D call: TRBD1 (6 bases). Per germline, CDR1 MDHEN and CDR2 SYDVKM. Trimming cost V 7 bases and J 6 bases, with 21 bases left between them. The CDR3 is made up of 15 amino acids. The CDR3 here is CASTLDFGGADGYTF. CDR3 bases: TGTGCCAGCACTCTAGACTTTGGGGGGGCGGATGGCTACACCTTC.

The gene calls are TRBV7-9 and TRBJ1-1; TRBD1 agrees at 7 bases. CDR1 and CDR2 from the germline V gene are SEHNR and FQNEAQ (reference sequence). J gave up 2 bases and V 11 bases, and 5 bases lay outside the gene matches. The CDR3 totals 12 residues. The CDR3 nucleotides are TGTGCCTGGGGGGACAGAAACACTGAAGCTTTCTTT. Translated, it gives CAWGDRNTEAFF.

Written as DNA, the CDR3 is TGTGCCAGCAGCTTGGGACAATCCTCCTACGAGCAGTACTTC. Protein product: CASSLGQSSYEQYF. The gene calls are TRBV11-1 and TRBJ2-7; tentative D call: TRBD1 (6 bases). The length of the CDR3 is 14 residues. V was shortened by 3 bases and J by 0 bases, with 9 bases between the two germline ends. The V gene's germline CDR1 is SGHAT and CDR2 FQDESV (reference sequence).

The rearrangement joins TRBV12-3 or TRBV12-4 to TRBJ1-5; TRBD1 is a possible D gene (6 bases). The CDR3 length is 13 residues. Trimming took off 5 bases at V and 5 bases at J, with 10 bases between the two ends. The CDR3 region is CASSGQGYQPQHF. CDR3 nucleotide sequence: TGTGCCAGCAGTGGGCAGGGGTATCAGCCCCAGCATTTT.

The sample holds a few counts of this clone. The chain carries TRBV19 and TRBJ2-2, with a tentative D call TRBD1 (6 bases). V shed 4 bases and J shed 3 bases, with 12 bases lying between them. Germline CDR1 LNHDA, CDR2 SQIVND (reference sequence). This CDR3 comprises 15 residues. CDR3 residues: CASSNRDTYTGELFF. The CDR3 nucleotides are TGTGCCAGTAGTAATCGGGACACATACACCGGGGAGCTGTTTTTT.

V usage is TRBV24-1 and J usage is TRBJ1-1; possible D gene TRBD1, 6 bases. With 2 bases removed from V and 1 base from J, the gap between germline ends came to 10 bases. Germline V gene sequence: CDR1 KGHDR, CDR2 SFDVKD. There are 15 residues in the CDR3. The chain's CDR3 is CATSDSGAGNTEAFF. The CDR3 bases are TGTGCCACCAGTGATTCAGGGGCGGGGAACACTGAAGCTTTCTTT.

As DNA, the CDR3 is TGTGCCAGCAGTTACGGGCGTCCGAACACCGGGGAGCTGTTTTTT. Protein sequence: CASSYGRPNTGELFF. The gene calls are TRBV6-5 and TRBJ2-2; D is unclear. Germline CDR1 MNHEY, CDR2 SVGAGI. The CDR3 length is 15 residues. The ends were cut back, 2 bases at V and 0 bases at J, with 7 bases in the middle.

Remarks on this clone: This sample includes further DNA sequences coding for the same CDR3. The genes are TRBV5-1 and TRBJ1-6; no clear D. CDR1 is SGHRS, CDR2 YFSETQ, per germline. The CDR3 has 14 residues. V was clipped by 0 bases and J by 6 bases, with 7 bases between them. CDR3 region: CASSLGGFNSPLHF. The CDR3 DNA reads TGCGCCAGCAGCTTGGGAGGCTTTAATTCACCCCTCCACTTT.

Only one count was recorded for this clone. V and J are TRBV5-1 and TRBJ2-3; D uncertain. CDR1 and CDR2 from the germline V gene are SGHRS and YFSETQ. V lost 4 bases, J lost 4 bases, and 10 bases lay in between. CDR3 length: 13 amino acids. CDR3 sequence reads: CASSPEWADTQYF. The CDR3 DNA sequence: TGCGCCAGCAGCCCGGAGTGGGCAGATACGCAGTATTTT.

The V call is TRBV11-2, the J call TRBJ1-2, with D unclear. Germline V CDR1 and CDR2: SGHAT, FQNNGV. The CDR3 contains 15 residues. V was clipped by 3 bases and J by 3 bases, with 14 bases between them. CDR3 coding DNA: TGTGCCAGCAGCTTCGGGTTTGACGGATACTATGGCTACACCTTC. It translates to CASSFGFDGYYGYTF.

This chain joins TRBV28 and TRBJ2-7; tentative D call: TRBD1 (5 bases). The V gene's germline CDR1 is MDHEN and CDR2 SYDVKM. Trimming took off 5 bases at V and 6 bases at J, with 14 bases between the two ends. This CDR3 is built from 13 residues. In nucleotides, the CDR3 is TGTGCCAGCAGTCCTCTTGGGGCTTTCGAGCAGTACTTC. This translates into CASSPLGAFEQYF.

The chain uses TRBV2 and TRBJ1-5, with D perhaps TRBD1 (6 bases). With 1 base removed from V and 3 bases from J, the gap between germline ends came to 10 bases. Germline assignment: CDR1 SNHLY and CDR2 FYNNEI. The CDR3 totals 15 residues. The CDR3 coding sequence is TGTGCCAGCAGTGAAGGGACAGCCTCCAATCAGCCCCAGCATTTT. Amino acids: CASSEGTASNQPQHF.

The chain uses TRBV29-1 and TRBJ2-1, with 11 bases identical to TRBD2. CDR3 length equals 14 residues. Germline loops: CDR1 SQVTM, CDR2 ANQGSEA. The junction had 8 bases not matched to a gene; V was cut back by 7 bases and J by 6 bases. The CDR3 nucleotides read TGCAGCGCCCTTACCCTAGCGGGGGGCAATGAGCAGTTCTTC. Encoded protein: CSALTLAGGNEQFF.